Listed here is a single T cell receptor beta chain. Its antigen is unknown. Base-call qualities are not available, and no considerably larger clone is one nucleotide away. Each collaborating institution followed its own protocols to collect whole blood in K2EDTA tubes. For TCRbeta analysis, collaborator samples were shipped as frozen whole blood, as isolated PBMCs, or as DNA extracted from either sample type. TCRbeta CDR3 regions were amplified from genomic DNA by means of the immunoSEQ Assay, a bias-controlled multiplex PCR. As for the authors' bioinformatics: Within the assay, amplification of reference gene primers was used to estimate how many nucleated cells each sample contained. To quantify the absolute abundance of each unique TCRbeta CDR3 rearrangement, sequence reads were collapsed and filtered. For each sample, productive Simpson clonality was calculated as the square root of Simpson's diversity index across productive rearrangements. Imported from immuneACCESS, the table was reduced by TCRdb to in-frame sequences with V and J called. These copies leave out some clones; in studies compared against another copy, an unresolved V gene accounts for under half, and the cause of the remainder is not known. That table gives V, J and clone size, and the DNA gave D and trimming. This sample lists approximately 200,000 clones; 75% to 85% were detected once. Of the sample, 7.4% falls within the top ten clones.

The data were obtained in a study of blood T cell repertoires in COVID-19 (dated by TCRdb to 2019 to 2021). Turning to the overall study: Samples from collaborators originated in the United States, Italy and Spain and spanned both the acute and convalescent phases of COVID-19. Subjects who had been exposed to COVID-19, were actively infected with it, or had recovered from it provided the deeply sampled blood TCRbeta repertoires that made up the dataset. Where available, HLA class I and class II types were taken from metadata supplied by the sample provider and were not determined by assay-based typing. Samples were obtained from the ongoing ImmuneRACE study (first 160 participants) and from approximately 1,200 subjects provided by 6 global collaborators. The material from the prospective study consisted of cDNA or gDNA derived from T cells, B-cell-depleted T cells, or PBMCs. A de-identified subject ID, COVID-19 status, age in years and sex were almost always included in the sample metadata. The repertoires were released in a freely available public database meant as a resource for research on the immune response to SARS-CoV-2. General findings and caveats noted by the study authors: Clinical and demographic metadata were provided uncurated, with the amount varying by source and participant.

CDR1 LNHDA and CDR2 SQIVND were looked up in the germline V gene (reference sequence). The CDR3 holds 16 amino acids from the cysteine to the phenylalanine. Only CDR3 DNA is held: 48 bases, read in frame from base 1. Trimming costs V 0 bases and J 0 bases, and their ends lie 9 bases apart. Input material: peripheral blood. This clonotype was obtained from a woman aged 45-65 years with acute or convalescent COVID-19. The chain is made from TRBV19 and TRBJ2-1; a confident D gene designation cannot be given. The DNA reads TGTGCCAGTAGTATAGAATCCGGGTTCTCCTACAATGAGCAGTTCTTC. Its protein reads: CASSIESGFSYNEQFF.